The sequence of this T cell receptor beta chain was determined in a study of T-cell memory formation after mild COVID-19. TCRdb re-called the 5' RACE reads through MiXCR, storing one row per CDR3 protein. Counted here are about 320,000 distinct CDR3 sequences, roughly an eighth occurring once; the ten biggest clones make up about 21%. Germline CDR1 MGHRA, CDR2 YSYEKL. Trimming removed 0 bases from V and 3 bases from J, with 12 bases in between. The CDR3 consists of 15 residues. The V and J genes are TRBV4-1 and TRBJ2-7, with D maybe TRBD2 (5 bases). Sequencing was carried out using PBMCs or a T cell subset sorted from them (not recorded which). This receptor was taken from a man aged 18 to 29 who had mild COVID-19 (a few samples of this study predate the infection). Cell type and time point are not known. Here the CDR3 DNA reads TGCGCCAGCAGCCAAGAGGAGGCCCTCTACTACGAGCAGTACTTC. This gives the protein CASSQEEALYYEQYF.